This T cell receptor (beta chain) was found in a study of CD4 T cells in relation to SARS-CoV-2 and coronaviruses. At the level of the study: Convalescent donors were aged roughly 21 to 72, with median about 40 years. A couple of subjects were Hispanic; patients were fewer than 10 males and 4 females.

Study results and limitations: Each donor contributed either pre-pandemic or post-infection samples, not both. About 65% of donors had memory CD4+ clonotypes crossrecognizing SARS-CoV-2 and common cold coronavirus spike.

Details on this clone: Its antigen is not known.

CDR1 and CDR2 (germline): LNHNV, YYDKDF (reference sequence). The CDR3 is 16 amino acids. Trimming stripped 1 base from V and 1 base from J, with 14 bases between. Libraries were prepared by immunoSEQ multiplex PCR; TCRdb keeps only in-frame clonotypes and omits some of them. In the table there are 30,000 to 45,000 clones, roughly 90% of which are singletons. Specimen: memory CD4+ T cells from PBMCs. This TCR derives from an adult with COVID-19. The chain carries TRBV15 and TRBJ2-7, with D perhaps TRBD1 or TRBD2 (5 bases each). CDR3 coding DNA: TGTGCCACCAGCAGAGGCCGGGGCGGGCCTTCCTACGAGCAGTACTTC. Protein sequence: CATSRGRGGPSYEQYF.